This T cell receptor beta chain was obtained from a study of Graves' ophthalmopathy and Graves' hyperthyroidism. This clonotype came up a few times. Patients in the hyperthyroidism group, adults aged 18 to 65, were newly diagnosed, under 2 months' duration. The CDR3 extends over 14 amino acids. Trimming cost V 6 bases and J 1 base; bases outside gene matches: 0. Germline V gene lookup returns CDR1 MNHEY and CDR2 SVGAGI. Amplification from RNA transcripts yielded the TCR beta CDR3 regions. The first round was an RT-PCR with HTBI primers, and the second round was a multiplex PCR. TCRdb called the multiplex PCR reads again in MiXCR, with one record for every CDR3 protein. The data hold 450,000 to 600,000 distinct CDR3 sequences, with less than 45% observed a single time.

This TCR was sampled from an adult man with Graves' hyperthyroidism. Sequencing was performed on peripheral blood or thyroid tissue (not recorded which). The chain couples TRBV6-5 to TRBJ2-3, with 11 bases fitting TRBD2. CDR3 sequence reads: CASRLAGGTDTQYF. The CDR3, as DNA: TGTGCCAGCAGACTAGCGGGGGGCACAGATACGCAGTATTTT.